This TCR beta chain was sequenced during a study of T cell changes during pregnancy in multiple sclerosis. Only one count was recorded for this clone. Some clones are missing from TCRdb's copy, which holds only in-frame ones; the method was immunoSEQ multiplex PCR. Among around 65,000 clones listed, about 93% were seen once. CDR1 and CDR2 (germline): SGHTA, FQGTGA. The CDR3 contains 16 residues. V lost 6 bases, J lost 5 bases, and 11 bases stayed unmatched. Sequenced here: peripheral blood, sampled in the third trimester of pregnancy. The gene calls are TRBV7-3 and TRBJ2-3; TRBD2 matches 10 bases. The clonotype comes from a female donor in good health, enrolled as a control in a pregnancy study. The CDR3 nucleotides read TGTGCCAGCAGTTATAGCGGGGGGCCGGCGGTAGATACGCAGTATTTT. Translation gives CASSYSGGPAVDTQYF.